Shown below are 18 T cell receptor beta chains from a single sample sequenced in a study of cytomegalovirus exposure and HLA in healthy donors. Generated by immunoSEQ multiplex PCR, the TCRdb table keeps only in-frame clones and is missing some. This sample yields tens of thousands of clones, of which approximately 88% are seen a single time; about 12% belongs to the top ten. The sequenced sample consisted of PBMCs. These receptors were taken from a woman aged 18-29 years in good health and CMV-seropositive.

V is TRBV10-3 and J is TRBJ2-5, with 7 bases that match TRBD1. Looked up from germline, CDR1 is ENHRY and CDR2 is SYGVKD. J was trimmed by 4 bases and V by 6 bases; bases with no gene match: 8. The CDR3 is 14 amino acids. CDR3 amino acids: CAISAPGQRETQYF. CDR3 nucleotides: TGTGCCATCAGCGCTCCGGGACAGAGAGAGACCCAGTACTTC.

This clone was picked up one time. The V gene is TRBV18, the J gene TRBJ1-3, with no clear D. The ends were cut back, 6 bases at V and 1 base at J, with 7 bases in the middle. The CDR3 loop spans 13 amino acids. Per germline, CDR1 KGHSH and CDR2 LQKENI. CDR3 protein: CASSRESGNTIYF. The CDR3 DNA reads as TGTGCCAGCTCGAGAGAATCTGGAAACACCATATATTTT.

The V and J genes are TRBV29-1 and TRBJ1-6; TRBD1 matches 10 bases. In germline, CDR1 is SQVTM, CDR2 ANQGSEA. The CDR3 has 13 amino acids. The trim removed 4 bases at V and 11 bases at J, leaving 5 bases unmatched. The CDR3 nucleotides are TGCAGCGTTGCCTACGGACAGGGGGCACCCCTCCACTTT. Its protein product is CSVAYGQGAPLHF.

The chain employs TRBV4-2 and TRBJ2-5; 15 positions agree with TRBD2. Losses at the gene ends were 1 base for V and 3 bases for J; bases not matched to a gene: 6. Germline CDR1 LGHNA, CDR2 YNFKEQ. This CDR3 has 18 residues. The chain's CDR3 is CASSQAGTSGGPEETQYF. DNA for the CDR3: TGTGCCAGCAGCCAAGCAGGGACTAGCGGGGGGCCGGAAGAGACCCAGTACTTC.

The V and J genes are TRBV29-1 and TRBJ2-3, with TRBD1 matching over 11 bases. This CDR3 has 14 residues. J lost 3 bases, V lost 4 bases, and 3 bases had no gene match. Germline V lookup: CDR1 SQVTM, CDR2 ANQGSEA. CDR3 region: CSVAGQGATDTQYF. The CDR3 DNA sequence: TGCAGCGTTGCCGGACAGGGGGCAACAGATACGCAGTATTTT.

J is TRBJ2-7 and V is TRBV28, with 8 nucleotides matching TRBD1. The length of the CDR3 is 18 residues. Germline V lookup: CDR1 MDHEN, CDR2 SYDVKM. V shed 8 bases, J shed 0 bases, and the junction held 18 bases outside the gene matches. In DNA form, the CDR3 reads TGTGCCAGCTTGGGTCTCTATTATAGGACAGGGAACTCCTACGAGCAGTACTTC. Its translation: CASLGLYYRTGNSYEQYF.

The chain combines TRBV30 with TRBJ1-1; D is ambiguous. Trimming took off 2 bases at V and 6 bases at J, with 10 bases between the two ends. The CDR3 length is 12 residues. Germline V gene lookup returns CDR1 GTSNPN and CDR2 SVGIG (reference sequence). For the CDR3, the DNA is TGTGCCTGGAGTCAGCGTTGGGCTGAAGCTTTCTTT. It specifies CAWSQRWAEAFF. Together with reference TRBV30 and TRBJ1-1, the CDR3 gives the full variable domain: SQTIHQWPATLVQPVGSPLSLECTVEGTSNPNLYWYRQAAGRGLQLLFYSVGIGQISSEVPQNLSASRPQDRQFILSSKKLLLSDSGFYLCAWSQRWAEAFFGQGTRLTVV.

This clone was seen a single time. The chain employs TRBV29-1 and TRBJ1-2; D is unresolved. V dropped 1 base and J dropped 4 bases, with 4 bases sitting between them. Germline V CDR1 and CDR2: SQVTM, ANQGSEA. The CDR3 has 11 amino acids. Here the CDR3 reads CSVEALYGYTF. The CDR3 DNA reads TGCAGCGTTGAAGCACTCTATGGCTACACCTTC.

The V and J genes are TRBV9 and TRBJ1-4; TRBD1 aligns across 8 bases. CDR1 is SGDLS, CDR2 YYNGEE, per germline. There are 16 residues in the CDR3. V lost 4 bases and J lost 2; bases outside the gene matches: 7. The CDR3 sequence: CASSQTGVYTNEKLFF. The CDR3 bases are TGTGCCAGCAGCCAGACAGGGGTTTATACTAATGAAAAACTGTTTTTT.

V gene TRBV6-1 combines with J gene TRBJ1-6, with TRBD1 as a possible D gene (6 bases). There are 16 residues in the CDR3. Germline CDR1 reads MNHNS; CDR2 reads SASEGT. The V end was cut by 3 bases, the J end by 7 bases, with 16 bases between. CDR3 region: CASSDQGTSGNSPLHF. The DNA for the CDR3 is TGTGCCAGCAGTGATCAGGGGACAAGTGGAAATTCACCCCTCCACTTT.

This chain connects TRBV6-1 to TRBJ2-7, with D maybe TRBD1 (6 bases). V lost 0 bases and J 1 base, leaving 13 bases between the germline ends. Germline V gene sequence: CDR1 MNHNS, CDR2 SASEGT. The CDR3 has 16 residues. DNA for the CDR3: TGTGCCAGCAGTGAAGCAGATACAGGGATATCCTACGAGCAGTACTTC. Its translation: CASSEADTGISYEQYF.

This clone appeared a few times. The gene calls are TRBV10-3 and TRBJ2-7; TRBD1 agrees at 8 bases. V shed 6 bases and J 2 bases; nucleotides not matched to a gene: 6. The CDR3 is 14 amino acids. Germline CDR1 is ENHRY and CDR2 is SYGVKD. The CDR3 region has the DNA TGTGCCATCAGGTTTGGGACAGGACCCTACGAGCAGTACTTC. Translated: CAIRFGTGPYEQYF.

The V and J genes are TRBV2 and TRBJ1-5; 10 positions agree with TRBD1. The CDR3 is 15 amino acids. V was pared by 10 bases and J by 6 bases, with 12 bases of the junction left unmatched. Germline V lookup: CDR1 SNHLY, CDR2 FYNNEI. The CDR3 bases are TGTGCCACCAAACCGGGACAGGGGAGCGGTCAGCCCCAGCATTTT. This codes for CATKPGQGSGQPQHF.

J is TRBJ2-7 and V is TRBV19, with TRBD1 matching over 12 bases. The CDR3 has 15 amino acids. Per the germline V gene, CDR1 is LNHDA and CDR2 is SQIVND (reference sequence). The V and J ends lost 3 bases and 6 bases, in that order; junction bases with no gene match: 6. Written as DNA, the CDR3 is TGTGCCAGTAGTATCTCAGGGGACAGGGGGCGCGAGCAGTACTTC. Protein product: CASSISGDRGREQYF.

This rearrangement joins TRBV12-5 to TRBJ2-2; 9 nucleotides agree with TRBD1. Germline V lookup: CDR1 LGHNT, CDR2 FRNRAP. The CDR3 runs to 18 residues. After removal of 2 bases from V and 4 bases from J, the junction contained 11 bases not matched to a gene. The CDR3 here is CASGLKTTGGAATGELFF. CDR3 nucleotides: TGTGCTAGTGGTTTGAAGACTACAGGGGGCGCGGCCACCGGGGAGCTGTTTTTT.

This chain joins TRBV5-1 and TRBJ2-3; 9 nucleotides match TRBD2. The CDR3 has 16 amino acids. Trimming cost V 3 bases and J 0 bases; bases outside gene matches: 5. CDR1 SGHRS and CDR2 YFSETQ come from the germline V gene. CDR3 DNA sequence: TGCGCCAGCAGCTATTCCGGGACTAGCAGCACAGATACGCAGTATTTT. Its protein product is CASSYSGTSSTDTQYF.

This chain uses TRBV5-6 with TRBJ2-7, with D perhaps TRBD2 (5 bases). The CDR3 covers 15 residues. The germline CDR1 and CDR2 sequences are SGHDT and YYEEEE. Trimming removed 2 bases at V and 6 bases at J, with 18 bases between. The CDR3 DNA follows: TGTGCCAGCAGCTTTGGCCCGGGGAAGGGAAGCGAGCAGTACTTC. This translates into CASSFGPGKGSEQYF.

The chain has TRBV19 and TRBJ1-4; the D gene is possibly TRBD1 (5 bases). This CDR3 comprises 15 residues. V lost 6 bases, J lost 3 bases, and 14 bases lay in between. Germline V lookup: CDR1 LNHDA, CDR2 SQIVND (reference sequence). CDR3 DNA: TGTGCCAGTAGCCTAGGGGCAGCAGCTAATGAAAAACTGTTTTTT. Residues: CASSLGAAANEKLFF.